A single sample is the source of the 10 T cell receptor beta chains below, sequenced in a study of T cell responses to AZD1222 COVID-19 vaccine. Clones were read by immunoSEQ multiplex PCR, and TCRdb kept only the in-frame ones, dropping some. The table includes approximately 150,000 clones, roughly nine tenths detected once. Sequenced here: peripheral blood, sampled 28 days after the second AZD1222 dose. These receptors were obtained from an adult who received the AZD1222 COVID-19 vaccine.

This chain connects TRBV5-1 to TRBJ2-5; D ambiguous. The ends were cut back, 4 bases at V and 2 bases at J, with 6 bases in the middle. Germline V gene lookup returns CDR1 SGHRS and CDR2 YFSETQ. The CDR3 is made up of 12 amino acids. This CDR3 is CASSATQETQYF. DNA of the CDR3: TGCGCCAGCAGCGCGACACAAGAGACCCAGTACTTC.

In its sample, this clone was seen a few times. The chain has TRBV5-1 and TRBJ1-4, with TRBD1 matching over 8 bases. Germline V gene lookup returns CDR1 SGHRS and CDR2 YFSETQ. V dropped 4 bases and J dropped 0; count of bases not matched to a gene: 2. CDR3 length: 15 residues. Written as DNA, the CDR3 is TGCGCCAGCAGCACGACAGGGGCAACTAATGAAAAACTGTTTTTT. It translates to CASSTTGATNEKLFF.

This chain uses TRBV4-1 with TRBJ2-5, with D perhaps TRBD1 or TRBD2 (8 bases each). Looked up from germline, CDR1 is MGHRA and CDR2 is YSYEKL. CDR3 size: 17 residues. V lost 0 bases, J lost 2 bases, and 16 bases lay in between. In DNA, the CDR3 is TGCGCCAGCAGCCAAGATAGTAGCGGGACAGGTCAAGAGACCCAGTACTTC. It codes for CASSQDSSGTGQETQYF.

This chain connects TRBV27 to TRBJ2-7; TRBD1 matches at 9 bases. This CDR3 contains 14 residues. Germline CDR1 MNHEY, CDR2 SMNVEV (reference sequence). The trim removed 6 bases at V and 3 bases at J, leaving 6 bases unmatched. In DNA form, the CDR3 reads TGTGCCAGCAGGGTCAGGACAGGGGTCTACGAGCAGTACTTC. Amino acid sequence: CASRVRTGVYEQYF.

This clone has a single count. The chain combines TRBV7-8 with TRBJ1-5; D unclear. Germline V gene lookup returns CDR1 SGHVS and CDR2 FQNEAQ. Trimming cost V 5 bases and J 0 bases, with 23 bases left between them. The CDR3 covers 19 residues. Here the CDR3 DNA reads TGTGCCAGCAGCAAAAATAAAAACGTTTACCCATATAGCAATCAGCCCCAGCATTTT. It is translated as CASSKNKNVYPYSNQPQHF.

J is TRBJ1-2 and V is TRBV7-3; D remains ambiguous. The CDR3 sequence is 13 residues long. Germline CDR1 SGHTA, CDR2 FQGTGA. The germline V and J ends were trimmed by 2 bases and 4 bases, with 8 bases remaining between them. CDR3 coding DNA: TGTGCCAGCAGCTTAGGTGAAGGCTATGGCTACACCTTC. Translated, it gives CASSLGEGYGYTF.

The chain links TRBV7-8 to TRBJ2-2; D is ambiguous. Germline V gives CDR1 SGHVS, CDR2 FQNEAQ. V was cut by 1 base and J by 0 bases, with 9 bases left in between. The CDR3 covers 16 residues. The CDR3 reads CASSLGRLSNTGELFF. The CDR3, as DNA: TGTGCCAGCAGCTTAGGAAGGCTATCGAACACCGGGGAGCTGTTTTTT.

This rearrangement joins TRBV27 to TRBJ1-5; D call uncertain. The V and J ends lost 2 bases and 7 bases respectively, with 12 bases between them. CDR1 is MNHEY, CDR2 SMNVEV, per germline (reference sequence). The CDR3 is made up of 14 amino acids. This CDR3 is CASSLVAAEQPQHF. CDR3 bases: TGTGCCAGCAGTTTAGTTGCAGCAGAGCAGCCCCAGCATTTT.

The rearrangement links TRBV3-1 (or the pseudogene TRBV3-2) to TRBJ2-2; D is perhaps TRBD1 or TRBD2 (6 bases each). The V gene lost 2 bases and the J gene lost 4 bases, with 11 bases spanning the gap. This CDR3 spans 15 amino acids. CDR1 LGHDT and CDR2 YNNKEL come from the germline V gene (reference sequence). The CDR3 coding sequence is TGTGCCAGCAGCCAACTAGGAGGGGGCACCGGGGAGCTGTTTTTT. This sequence encodes CASSQLGGGTGELFF.

The rearrangement uses TRBV9 and TRBJ1-3; no clear D gene. V gave up 0 bases and J gave up 4 bases, with 8 bases separating them. The germline V gene encodes CDR1 SGDLS and CDR2 YYNGEE. The CDR3 consists of 14 residues. CDR3 amino acids: CASSVGGLGNTIYF. The CDR3 bases are TGTGCCAGCAGCGTAGGGGGTTTAGGAAACACCATATATTTT. Full variable domain (missing parts from reference TRBV9 and TRBJ1-3): DSGVTQTPKHLITATGQRVTLRCSPRSGDLSVYWYQQSLDQGLQFLIQYYNGEERAKGNILERFSAQQFPDLHSELNLSSLELGDSALYFCASSVGGLGNTIYFGEGSWLTVV.